Presented here are 24 T cell receptor beta chains from one specimen sequenced in a study of blood T cell repertoires in COVID-19. Profiled with immunoSEQ multiplex PCR; TCRdb holds only in-frame clones, not every one. The data hold around 160,000 clones, with 70% to 90% observed a single time. What was sequenced was peripheral blood. The receptor source for this set is a woman aged 35 to 49 with active or convalescent COVID-19.

This sequence joins TRBV30 and TRBJ2-5; D might be TRBD1 (5 bases). V shed 1 base and J shed 0 bases, with 18 bases lying between them. Germline assignment: CDR1 GTSNPN and CDR2 SVGIG (reference sequence). The CDR3 runs 17 residues. CDR3 in DNA: TGTGCCTGGAGTGGCGCCCCACTGACAGCGTACCAAGAGACCCAGTACTTC. It codes for CAWSGAPLTAYQETQYF.

CDR3 loop: CASSFPGTGTNYGYTF. The CDR3 coding sequence is TGTGCCAGCAGCTTCCCCGGGACAGGGACCAACTATGGCTACACCTTC. The chain has TRBV7-9 and TRBJ1-2; 9 bases match TRBD1. V lost 3 bases, J lost 2 bases, and 7 bases stayed unmatched. Germline CDR1 reads SEHNR; CDR2 reads FQNEAQ (reference sequence). The CDR3 sequence is 16 residues long.

The chain carries TRBV7-9 and TRBJ1-3, with unresolved D. V was shortened by 2 bases and J by 0 bases, with 8 bases between the two germline ends. The CDR3 has 15 residues. Germline V CDR1 and CDR2: SEHNR, FQNEAQ (reference sequence). The CDR3 is CASSLPTGSGNTIYF. The CDR3 DNA follows: TGTGCCAGCAGCTTACCAACGGGCTCTGGAAACACCATATATTTT.

The genes are TRBV7-9 and TRBJ2-6, with D uncertain. Germline CDR1 reads SEHNR; CDR2 reads FQNEAQ (reference sequence). Trimming took off 5 bases at V and 0 bases at J, with 8 bases between the two ends. This CDR3 contains 15 residues. In DNA, the CDR3 is TGTGCCAGCAGCATTAGAGTCTCTGGGGCCAACGTCCTGACTTTC. Its protein product is CASSIRVSGANVLTF. The whole variable domain, filled in from reference TRBV7-9 and TRBJ2-6, reads DTGVSQNPRHKITKRGQNVTFRCDPISEHNRLYWYRQTLGQGPEFLTYFQNEAQLEKSRLLSDRFSAERPKGSFSTLEIQRTEQGDSAMYLCASSIRVSGANVLTFGAGSRLTVL.

The chain joins TRBV4-3 to TRBJ1-2; 8 positions agree with TRBD1. CDR3 length: 16 residues. From germline, CDR1 is LGHNA and CDR2 YSLEER. Trimming cost V 4 bases and J 4 bases; bases outside gene matches: 11. CDR3 residues: CASSPTTRQGFYGYTF. The CDR3 coding sequence is TGCGCCAGCAGCCCTACTACCCGACAGGGGTTCTATGGCTACACCTTC.

The table lists this clone with a count of one. V and J are TRBV28 and TRBJ1-2; D unclear. The CDR3 covers 13 residues. Germline V CDR1 and CDR2: MDHEN, SYDVKM. V gave up 1 base and J gave up 2 bases, with 5 bases separating them. CDR3 in DNA: TGTGCCAGCAGTTTATCCGTCAACTATGGCTACACCTTC. Its translation is CASSLSVNYGYTF.

The chain carries TRBV7-4 and TRBJ2-7; 8 bases line up with TRBD2. This CDR3 comprises 16 residues. With V trimmed by 2 bases and J by 1 base, 7 bases remained unmatched. In germline, CDR1 is SGHVT, CDR2 SQSDAQ. CDR3 in amino acids: CASSLSREGNSYEQYF. The CDR3 DNA sequence: TGTGCCAGCAGCTTATCCCGGGAGGGGAATTCCTACGAGCAGTACTTC.

This clone has a single count. This chain uses TRBV5-1 with TRBJ1-1, with a possible D match to TRBD1 (6 bases). This CDR3 is 14 amino acids long. The V gene lost 0 bases and the J gene lost 7 bases, with 13 bases spanning the gap. The germline CDR1 and CDR2 sequences are SGHRS and YFSETQ. CDR3 residues: CASSLAPGVDEAFF. The CDR3 DNA is TGCGCCAGCAGCTTGGCCCCAGGGGTTGATGAAGCTTTCTTT.

This chain connects TRBV4-1 to TRBJ1-1; perhaps TRBD1 as D (6 bases). CDR1 MGHRA and CDR2 YSYEKL come from the germline V gene. The CDR3 covers 14 residues. V lost 3 bases and J lost 1, with 9 bases in between. The CDR3 region is CASSQGQTNTEAFF. The CDR3 DNA sequence: TGCGCCAGCAGCCAGGGACAAACGAACACTGAAGCTTTCTTT.

The chain carries TRBV27 and TRBJ2-5, with 7 bases lining up with TRBD1. The V gene's germline CDR1 is MNHEY and CDR2 SMNVEV (reference sequence). This CDR3 region has 13 residues. Trimming cost V 8 bases and J 5 bases; bases outside gene matches: 8. CDR3 DNA sequence: TGTGCCAGCCGCCGACAGGGTAGGGAGACCCAGTACTTC. It translates to CASRRQGRETQYF.

This rearrangement joins TRBV19 to TRBJ2-1; maybe TRBD2 (6 bases). Trimming left V 4 bases short and J 8 bases short, with 21 bases between. This CDR3 region has 16 residues. Germline V gives CDR1 LNHDA, CDR2 SQIVND (reference sequence). CDR3 protein: CASSRTAGLSWDEQFF. The CDR3 region has the DNA TGTGCCAGTAGTAGAACGGCGGGACTGAGTTGGGATGAGCAGTTCTTC.

This sequence joins TRBV11-2 and TRBJ1-2, with no clear D. V was trimmed by 1 base and J by 5 bases, leaving 11 bases between them. Germline loops: CDR1 SGHAT, CDR2 FQNNGV. The CDR3 loop spans 14 amino acids. CDR3 residues: CASSLGGYGYGYTF. In nucleotides, the CDR3 is TGTGCCAGCAGCTTAGGCGGATATGGGTATGGCTACACCTTC.

Turning to this clone: This specimen includes other DNA sequences encoding the same CDR3. The chain is built from TRBV28 and TRBJ2-7; TRBD2 might be the D (8 bases). CDR3 size: 15 residues. Germline V gene data show CDR1 as MDHEN and CDR2 as SYDVKM. V was pared by 1 base and J by 2 bases, with 12 bases between. The CDR3 bases are TGTGCCAGCAGTTTATCGGGAGGGGGCACCTACGAGCAGTACTTC. Its translation: CASSLSGGGTYEQYF.

This clone was seen a handful of times. This chain uses TRBV5-1 with TRBJ2-2; D perhaps matches TRBD1 (6 bases). The CDR3 has 14 residues. Trimming took off 7 bases at V and 5 bases at J, with 15 bases between the two ends. CDR1 is SGHRS, CDR2 YFSETQ, per germline. As DNA, the CDR3 is TGCGCCAGCGGGGCTGGGGGCTGGACCGGGGAGCTGTTTTTT. Translated: CASGAGGWTGELFF.

This chain links TRBV5-1 with TRBJ1-4, with 11 bases fitting TRBD1. Losses at the gene ends were 7 bases for V and 3 bases for J; bases not matched to a gene: 2. Per the germline V gene, CDR1 is SGHRS and CDR2 is YFSETQ. The CDR3 length is 14 residues. CDR3 region: CASGQGAANEKLFF. For the CDR3, the DNA is TGCGCCAGCGGACAGGGGGCTGCTAATGAAAAACTGTTTTTT.

The rearrangement links TRBV15 to TRBJ2-1, with TRBD2 identical over 8 bases. The CDR3 is made up of 14 amino acids. V shed 5 bases, J shed 8 bases, and the junction held 8 bases outside the gene matches. From germline, CDR1 is LNHNV and CDR2 YYDKDF (reference sequence). The CDR3 DNA reads as TGTGCCACCAGCGGACCGGGACTAGGCTATGAGCAGTTCTTC. Amino acid sequence: CATSGPGLGYEQFF.

The chain couples TRBV6-5 to TRBJ2-7; 9 bases are a match to TRBD2. The CDR3 runs 14 residues. Germline values: CDR1 MNHEY, CDR2 SVGAGI. V dropped 6 bases and J dropped 7; count of bases not matched to a gene: 10. The CDR3 is CASRIAGALGEQYF. CDR3 nucleotides: TGTGCCAGCAGGATAGCGGGGGCCTTGGGGGAGCAGTACTTC.

V gene TRBV19 combines with J gene TRBJ2-2; TRBD1 matches at 9 bases. The V gene end was trimmed by 6 bases and the J gene end by 1 base; junction bases not matched to a gene: 9. CDR1 is LNHDA, CDR2 SQIVND, per germline (reference sequence). The CDR3 runs 17 residues. CDR3 amino acids: CASRGQGSGENTGELFF. CDR3 bases: TGTGCCAGTAGGGGACAGGGCTCTGGAGAGAACACCGGGGAGCTGTTTTTT.

This clone was detected once. This chain joins TRBV10-3 and TRBJ2-7; 9 positions agree with TRBD2. The CDR3 is 14 residues long. The J segment lost 5 bases and the V segment lost 4 bases, leaving 6 bases of the junction unmatched. Germline CDR1 reads ENHRY; CDR2 reads SYGVKD. This CDR3 is CAISGRSGSDEQYF. The CDR3 DNA is TGTGCCATCAGTGGACGTAGCGGGAGTGACGAGCAGTACTTC.

This clone has only a few counts. The sample has other DNA sequences that encode this CDR3 too. The chain couples TRBV27 to TRBJ1-6; D is unclear. Germline CDR1 is MNHEY and CDR2 is SMNVEV (reference sequence). This CDR3 region has 12 residues. Trimming stripped 3 bases from V and 7 bases from J, with 4 bases between. The CDR3 reads CASSFLNSPLHF. In DNA form, the CDR3 reads TGTGCCAGCAGTTTCCTCAATTCACCCCTCCACTTT.

This sequence joins TRBV2 and TRBJ2-3; the match to TRBD2 covers 11 bases. Germline-derived CDR1 and CDR2 are SNHLY and FYNNEI. The CDR3 has 16 residues. Germline trimming cut 6 bases from V and 2 bases from J; bases unmatched to any gene: 7. For the CDR3, the DNA is TGTGCCAGCAGAAAGATAGCGGGGGGGCCCACAGATACGCAGTATTTT. Its protein product is CASRKIAGGPTDTQYF. Together with reference TRBV2 and TRBJ2-3, the CDR3 gives the full variable domain: EPEVTQTPSHQVTQMGQEVILRCVPISNHLYFYWYRQILGQKVEFLVSFYNNEISEKSEIFDDQFSVERPDGSNFTLKIRSTKLEDSAMYFCASRKIAGGPTDTQYFGPGTRLTVL.

The chain combines TRBV6-5 with TRBJ1-1; 7 bases match TRBD1. CDR3 length: 16 residues. J gave up 0 bases and V 4 bases, and 8 bases lay outside the gene matches. In germline, CDR1 is MNHEY, CDR2 SVGAGI. The DNA for the CDR3 is TGTGCCAGCAGTTCCGACAGGGAGGAGGTGAACACTGAAGCTTTCTTT. Protein sequence: CASSSDREEVNTEAFF.

The V gene is TRBV5-5, the J gene TRBJ1-1; no clear D. Germline V gene data show CDR1 as SGHKS and CDR2 as YYEKEE (reference sequence). The CDR3 contains 16 residues. V was pared by 1 base and J by 5 bases, with 18 bases between. The CDR3 DNA is TGTGCCAGCAGCTTGACGGCCAGATCGGGAGGGACTGAAGCTTTCTTT. Translated, it gives CASSLTARSGGTEAFF.

The chain employs TRBV5-5 and TRBJ1-6, with a tentative D call TRBD1 (6 bases). Germline V CDR1 and CDR2: SGHKS, YYEKEE (reference sequence). Trimming removed 2 bases from V and 7 bases from J, with 10 bases in between. The CDR3 is 14 amino acids. The CDR3 reads CASSFTGSNSPLHF. In DNA, the CDR3 is TGTGCCAGCAGCTTTACAGGGTCGAATTCACCCCTCCACTTT.